Detailed here is one T cell receptor beta chain. The sample belongs to a study of control samples from healthy donors and cancer patients. Assay: immunoSEQ multiplex PCR; the TCRdb copy retains only in-frame clones and omits some. This sample has some 130,000 clones, with 90% found just once. Sequenced sample: blood. This clonotype originated in a man aged 40-50 years in good health.

CDR3 DNA sequence: TGCGCCAGCAGCTTGGATACCGGGGGGGTGAACACCGGGGAGCTGTTTTTT. It yields the protein CASSLDTGGVNTGELFF. V is TRBV5-1 and J is TRBJ2-2; TRBD2 agrees at 8 bases. The V and J ends lost 0 bases and 1 base, in that order; junction bases with no gene match: 5. Germline CDR1 and CDR2: SGHRS and YFSETQ. The CDR3 sequence is 17 residues long.